Listed below are T cell receptor beta chains from one sample, sequenced in a study of CD8+ T cells in alopecia areata. Repertoires were generated with immunoSEQ multiplex PCR, while TCRdb's copy carries only in-frame clones and drops some. Among about 150,000 clones listed, over 70% were seen once. The sequencing here drew on CD8+ T cells sorted from blood, taken at week 0. The receptors come from a human donor with alopecia areata. The CDR3 runs from the conserved cysteine through the conserved F or W. Fields, in order: D gene, J gene, V gene, CDR3 length, clone size, CDR3 DNA, CDR3 protein. A D gene is named only where the DNA matches it firmly. Expanded clones are given a class, and other clones once, few, many or no size at all.

- TRBJ2-3 TRBV6-1 13 - TGTGCCAGCAGTGGGGGGCAGGGTGAAGCGCAGTATTTT CASSGGQGEAQYF
- TRBJ2-7 TRBV11-2 14 - TGTGCCAGCAGCTGGAGCAGATCTTTCTACGAGCAGTACTTC CASSWSRSFYEQYF
- TRBJ2-7 TRBV7-8 17 few TGTGCCAGCAGCTTATGGGAAACACAAGGGGCCGGCGGACCTTCGTACTTC CASSLWETQGAGGPSYF
- TRBJ1-1 TRBV5-8 13 once TGTGCCAGCACCCGGAGGGGGAACACTGAAGCTTTCTTT CASTRRGNTEAFF
- TRBJ1-5 TRBV7-9 17 - TGTGCCAGCAGTCACACGACGGGGGATGGGGGCAATCAGCCCCAGCATTTT CASSHTTGDGGNQPQHF
TRBD2 TRBJ2-1 TRBV9 14 once TGTGCCAGCACCCATCCTAGCGGGAGTGGTGAGCAGTTCTTC CASTHPSGSGEQFF
- TRBJ1-2 TRBV29-1 12 - TGCAGCGTTGCAGGGGAACTGGGGGGCTACACCTTC CSVAGELGGYTF
TRBD2 TRBJ2-1 TRBV15 17 - TGTGCCACCAGCAGAGATTTAGTGGGACTAGCTCACAATGAGCAGTTCTTC CATSRDLVGLAHNEQFF
- TRBJ2-7 TRBV27 13 - TGTGCCAGCAGTTTTGGAGGGGGTCGTGAGCAGTACTTC CASSFGGGREQYF
- TRBJ2-1 TRBV5-5 14 - TGTGCCAGCAGCTTGGTGGACTCTAATAATGAGCAGTTCTTC CASSLVDSNNEQFF
- TRBJ2-5 TRBV6-1 15 - TGTGCCAGCAGTGAAGTCTCGGGGAACCAAGAGACCCAGTACTTC CASSEVSGNQETQYF
- TRBJ2-2 TRBV30 12 - TGTGCCTGGAGTCCCCCGACCGGGGAGCTGTTTTTT CAWSPPTGELFF
- TRBJ2-3 TRBV6-4 14 medium-sized TGTGCCAGCAGTGACTTTAGGGGAGCAGATACGCAGTATTTT CASSDFRGADTQYF
TRBD2 TRBJ2-7 TRBV27 14 - TGTGCCAGCCGACTAGCGGGGACGTCCTACGAGCAGTACTTC CASRLAGTSYEQYF
- TRBJ1-2 TRBV7-9 13 - TGTGCCAGCAGCTTCTTCGATCTCTATGGCTACACCTTC CASSFFDLYGYTF
- TRBJ2-1 TRBV5-5 18 few TGTGCCAGCAGTCCCCATCACTGGGGCCAGAGCTCCTACAATGAGCAGTTCTTC CASSPHHWGQSSYNEQFF
- TRBJ1-2 TRBV6-6 14 - TGTGCCAGCAGTTGGGGGGCTTTCTGGTATGGCTACACCTTC CASSWGAFWYGYTF
- TRBJ1-1 TRBV18 17 - TGTGCCAGCTCACCACCCCCGGGACGGCCGGCTAACACTGAAGCTTTCTTT CASSPPPGRPANTEAFF
TRBD2 TRBJ2-2 TRBV7-9 16 once TGTGCCAGCAGCGTAGGTAGCGGGCTTCTCACCGGGGAGCTGTTTTTT CASSVGSGLLTGELFF
TRBD1 TRBJ2-7 TRBV5-1 14 - TGCGCCAGCAGCTTGTTTACAGGGGTCAACGAGCAGTACTTC CASSLFTGVNEQYF
- TRBJ2-2 TRBV29-1 11 - TGCAGCGTTGAGTTACAGGGGGAGCTGTTTTTT CSVELQGELFF
- TRBJ2-4 TRBV4-1 12 - TGCGCCAGCTCCGGGACGGGCGGAATTCAGTACTTC CASSGTGGIQYF
TRBD2 TRBJ2-1 TRBV9 15 - TGTGCCAGCAGCGTAGAATCTAGCGGGGTTTATGAGCAGTTCTTC CASSVESSGVYEQFF
TRBD2 TRBJ2-1 TRBV11-3 17 - TGTGCCAGCAGCCTAGACATAGGGACTAGCGGGAGCAATGAGCAGTTCTTC CASSLDIGTSGSNEQFF
TRBD2 TRBJ2-7 TRBV2 15 - TGTGCCAGCAGTGATCTAGCGGGCAGTTCCTACGAGCAGTACTTC CASSDLAGSSYEQYF
TRBD2 TRBJ2-1 TRBV5-4 17 - TGTGCCAGCGGATTCACCATGCTAGCGGGAGGATACAATGAGCAGTTCTTC CASGFTMLAGGYNEQFF
- TRBJ2-4 TRBV7-9 14 - TGTGCCAGCAGCTCTGACTTGGACACAAACATTCAGTACTTC CASSSDLDTNIQYF
TRBD1 TRBJ1-1 TRBV5-1 14 - TGCGCCAGCAGCTTGGGACAGGGGGCCACTGAAGCTTTCTTT CASSLGQGATEAFF
- TRBJ2-7 TRBV4-1 14 - TGCGCCAGCAGCCAAGATCAGGCGTCCTACGAGCAGTACTTC CASSQDQASYEQYF
TRBD1 TRBJ1-5 TRBV27 14 - TGTGCCAGCCGGACAGGGGGCGGCAATCAGCCCCAGCATTTT CASRTGGGNQPQHF
- TRBJ2-6 TRBV25-1 13 once TGTGCCAGCAGGGCGGGGACACCCAACGTCCTGACTTTC CASRAGTPNVLTF
TRBD1 TRBJ2-7 TRBV2 14 - TGTGCCAGCAGTTTAGGGGACAGTCGAGGCGAGCAGTACTTC CASSLGDSRGEQYF
TRBD1 TRBJ2-7 TRBV4-1 14 - TGCGCCAGCAGCCAAGGAGCAGGGGGCTACGAGCAGTACTTC CASSQGAGGYEQYF